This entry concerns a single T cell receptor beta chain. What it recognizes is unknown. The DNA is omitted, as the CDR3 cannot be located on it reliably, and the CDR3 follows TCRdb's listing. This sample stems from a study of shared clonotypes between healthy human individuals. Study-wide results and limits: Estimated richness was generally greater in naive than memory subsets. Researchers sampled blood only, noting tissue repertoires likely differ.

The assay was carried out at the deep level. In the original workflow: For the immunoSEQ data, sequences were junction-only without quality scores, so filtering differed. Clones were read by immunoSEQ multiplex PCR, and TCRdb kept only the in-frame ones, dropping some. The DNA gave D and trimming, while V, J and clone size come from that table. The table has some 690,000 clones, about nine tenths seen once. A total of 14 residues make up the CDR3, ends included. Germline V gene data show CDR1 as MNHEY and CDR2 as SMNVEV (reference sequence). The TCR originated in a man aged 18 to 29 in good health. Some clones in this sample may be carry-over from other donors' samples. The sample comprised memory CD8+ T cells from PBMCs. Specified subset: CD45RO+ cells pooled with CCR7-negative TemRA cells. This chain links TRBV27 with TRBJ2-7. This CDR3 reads CASSSSGLGYEQYF.